This TCR beta chain was found in a study of blood T cell repertoires in COVID-19. Germline V CDR1 and CDR2: SGHRS, YFSETQ. The V gene end was trimmed by 4 bases and the J gene end by 6 bases; junction bases not matched to a gene: 12. The length of the CDR3 is 16 residues. Sequenced by immunoSEQ multiplex PCR; TCRdb stores in-frame clones only, minus some. The table has about 220,000 clones, around 82% seen once; the top ten hold roughly 13%. The sample consisted of peripheral blood. The chain is built from TRBV5-1 and TRBJ2-3, with 9 bases matching TRBD1. The source of this sequence is a human donor in a cohort sampled during active COVID-19. The CDR3 reads CASSPGTGQHGDTQYF. In nucleotides, the CDR3 is TGCGCCAGCAGCCCAGGGACAGGGCAGCACGGGGATACGCAGTATTTT.